These T cell receptor beta chains were read from a single sample in a study of T cell responses to AZD1222 COVID-19 vaccine. Generated by immunoSEQ multiplex PCR, the TCRdb table keeps only in-frame clones and is missing some. The sample records 150,000 to 200,000 clones, roughly 88% being singletons. Sample: peripheral blood, taken 28 days after the second AZD1222 dose. All receptors derive from an adult who received the AZD1222 COVID-19 vaccine. Both conserved end residues are part of each CDR3. The order of the fields is V gene, D gene, J gene, CDR3 DNA, CDR3 protein. A D gene is named only where the DNA matches it firmly.

>TRBV29-1|TRBD2|TRBJ2-2
TGCAGCGTTGACCGACAACCTAGCGGGAGAGATACCGGGGAGCTGTTTTTT
CSVDRQPSGRDTGELFF
>TRBV6-5|TRBD1|TRBJ2-2
TGTGCCAGCAGAATGGACAGGGCCACCGGGGAGCTGTTTTTT
CASRMDRATGELFF
>TRBV7-2|.|TRBJ2-7
TGTGCCAGCAGCGAAACGGGGCACCCGGGCTACGAGCAGTACTTC
CASSETGHPGYEQYF
>TRBV3-1/TRBV3-2|.|TRBJ2-2
TGTGCCAGCAGCCAATGGGCTGGGCAGAACACCGGGGAGCTGTTTTTT
CASSQWAGQNTGELFF
>TRBV6-5|TRBD1|TRBJ1-2
TGTGCCAGCAGCCTCGGACAGGGGTGGGACTACACCTTC
CASSLGQGWDYTF
>TRBV9|TRBD2|TRBJ2-3
TGTGCCAGCAGCGGTGGCCTGAGCGGGGGGACAGATACGCAGTATTTT
CASSGGLSGGTDTQYF
>TRBV6-2/TRBV6-3|.|TRBJ2-1
TGTGCCAGCGGCCTTAGCAGCTCCTACAATGAGCAGTTCTTC
CASGLSSSYNEQFF
>TRBV9|TRBD2|TRBJ2-7
TGTGCCAGCAGCGTAGGGGGTAGCGGGAGCTACGAGCAGTACTTC
CASSVGGSGSYEQYF
>TRBV10-2|.|TRBJ1-6
TGCGCCAGCAGACAGGAGAGCTCCTATAATTCACCCCTCCACTTT
CASRQESSYNSPLHF
>TRBV6-5|.|TRBJ2-1
TGTGCCAGCAGTTACGAGGCTTCCCGCGAGCAGTTCTTC
CASSYEASREQFF
>TRBV11-2|TRBD1|TRBJ1-5
TGTGCCAGCAGCTCCTTCCCGGACAGGGGGAATCAGCCCCAGCATTTT
CASSSFPDRGNQPQHF
>TRBV5-1|.|TRBJ1-5
TGCGCCAGCAGCTGGACAAATCAGCCCCAGCATTTT
CASSWTNQPQHF
>TRBV7-2|.|TRBJ2-7
TGTGCCAGCAGCTTACATAGCGGTCCCTACGAGCAGTACTTC
CASSLHSGPYEQYF
>TRBV7-9|TRBD1|TRBJ1-6
TGTGCCAGCAGCGCCGACAGGGCGTTGAATTCACCCCTCCACTTT
CASSADRALNSPLHF
>TRBV19|TRBD1|TRBJ2-7
TGTGCCAGCGAAACCACAGGGGACCCCTACGAGCAGTACTTC
CASETTGDPYEQYF
>TRBV4-1|TRBD1|TRBJ1-2
TGCGCCAGCAGCCTAGGGACAGAAGGTGGCTACACCTTC
CASSLGTEGGYTF